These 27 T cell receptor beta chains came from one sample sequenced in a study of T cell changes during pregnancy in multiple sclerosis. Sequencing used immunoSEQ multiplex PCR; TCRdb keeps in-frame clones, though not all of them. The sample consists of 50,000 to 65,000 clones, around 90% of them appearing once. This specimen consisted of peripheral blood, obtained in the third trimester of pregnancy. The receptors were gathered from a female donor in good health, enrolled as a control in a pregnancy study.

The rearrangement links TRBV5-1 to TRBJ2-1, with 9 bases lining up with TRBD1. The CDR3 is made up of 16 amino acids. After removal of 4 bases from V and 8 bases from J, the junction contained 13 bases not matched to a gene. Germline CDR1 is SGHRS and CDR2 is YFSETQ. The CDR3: CASSTQTGGSWDEQFF. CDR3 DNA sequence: TGCGCCAGCAGCACCCAGACAGGGGGATCGTGGGATGAGCAGTTCTTC.

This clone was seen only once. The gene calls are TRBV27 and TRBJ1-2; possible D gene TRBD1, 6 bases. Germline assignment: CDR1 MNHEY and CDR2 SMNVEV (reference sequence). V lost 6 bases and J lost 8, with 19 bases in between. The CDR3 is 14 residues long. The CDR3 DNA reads TGTGCCAGCAGCACACGGGACAAGGGGAAGGGCTACACCTTC. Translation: CASSTRDKGKGYTF.

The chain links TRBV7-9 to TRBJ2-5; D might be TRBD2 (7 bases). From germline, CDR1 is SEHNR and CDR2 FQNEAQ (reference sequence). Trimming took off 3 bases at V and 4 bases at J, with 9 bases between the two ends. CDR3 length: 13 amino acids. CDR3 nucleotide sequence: TGTGCCAGCAGCTTGCGGGGGCGAGAGACCCAGTACTTC. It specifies CASSLRGRETQYF.

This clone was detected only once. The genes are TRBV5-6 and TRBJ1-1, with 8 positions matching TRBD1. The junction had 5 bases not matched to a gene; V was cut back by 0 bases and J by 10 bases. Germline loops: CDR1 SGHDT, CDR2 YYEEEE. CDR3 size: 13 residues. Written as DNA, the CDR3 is TGTGCCAGCAGCTTGGGGCAGGGGGCAGCAGCTTTCTTT. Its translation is CASSLGQGAAAFF.

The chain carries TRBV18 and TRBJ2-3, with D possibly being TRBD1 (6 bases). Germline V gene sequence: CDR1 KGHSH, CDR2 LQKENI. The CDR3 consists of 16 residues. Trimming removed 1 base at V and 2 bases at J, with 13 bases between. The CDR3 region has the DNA TGTGCCAGCTCACCACTTGTCAGGGGATCCACAGATACGCAGTATTTT. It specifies CASSPLVRGSTDTQYF.

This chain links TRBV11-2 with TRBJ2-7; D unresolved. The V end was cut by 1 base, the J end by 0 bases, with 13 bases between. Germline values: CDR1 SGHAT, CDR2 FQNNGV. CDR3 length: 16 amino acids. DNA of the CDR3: TGTGCCAGCAGCTTAGTTAACTGGGCTTCCTCCTACGAGCAGTACTTC. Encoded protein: CASSLVNWASSYEQYF.

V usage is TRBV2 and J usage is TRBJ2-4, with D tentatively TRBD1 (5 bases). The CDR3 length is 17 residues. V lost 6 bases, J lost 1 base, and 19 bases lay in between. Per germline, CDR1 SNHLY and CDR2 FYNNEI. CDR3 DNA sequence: TGTGCCAGCAGGACACCGACAGCTTATACGGCCAAAAACATTCAGTACTTC. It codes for CASRTPTAYTAKNIQYF. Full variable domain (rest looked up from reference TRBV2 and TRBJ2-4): EPEVTQTPSHQVTQMGQEVILRCVPISNHLYFYWYRQILGQKVEFLVSFYNNEISEKSEIFDDQFSVERPDGSNFTLKIRSTKLEDSAMYFCASRTPTAYTAKNIQYFGAGTRLSVL.

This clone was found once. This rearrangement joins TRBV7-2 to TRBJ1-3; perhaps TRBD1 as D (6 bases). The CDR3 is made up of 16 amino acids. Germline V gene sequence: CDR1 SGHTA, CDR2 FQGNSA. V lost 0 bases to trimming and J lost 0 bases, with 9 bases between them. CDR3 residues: CASSLAGADSGNTIYF. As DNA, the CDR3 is TGTGCCAGCAGCTTAGCGGGGGCGGACTCTGGAAACACCATATATTTT.

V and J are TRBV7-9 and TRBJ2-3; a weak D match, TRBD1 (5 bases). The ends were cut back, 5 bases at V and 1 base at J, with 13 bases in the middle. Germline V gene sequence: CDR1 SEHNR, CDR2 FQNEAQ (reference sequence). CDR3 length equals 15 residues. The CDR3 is CASSPGAHGTDTQYF. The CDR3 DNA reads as TGTGCCAGCAGCCCTGGGGCTCACGGCACAGATACGCAGTATTTT.

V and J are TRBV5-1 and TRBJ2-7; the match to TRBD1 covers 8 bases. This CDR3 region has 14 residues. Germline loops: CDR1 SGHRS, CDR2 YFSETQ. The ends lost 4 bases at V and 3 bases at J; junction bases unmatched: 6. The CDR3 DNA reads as TGCGCCAGCAGCCTTCGACAGGGGAACTACGAGCAGTACTTC. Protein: CASSLRQGNYEQYF.

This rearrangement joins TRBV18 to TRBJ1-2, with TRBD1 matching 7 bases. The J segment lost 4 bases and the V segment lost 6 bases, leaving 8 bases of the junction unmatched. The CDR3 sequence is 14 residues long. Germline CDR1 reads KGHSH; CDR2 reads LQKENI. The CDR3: CASSLDRVTYGYTF. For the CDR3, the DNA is TGTGCCAGCTCCCTCGACAGGGTAACCTATGGCTACACCTTC.

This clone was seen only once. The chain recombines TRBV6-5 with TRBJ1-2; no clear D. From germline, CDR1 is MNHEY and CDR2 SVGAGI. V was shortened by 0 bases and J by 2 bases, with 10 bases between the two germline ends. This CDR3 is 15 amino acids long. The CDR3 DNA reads TGTGCCAGCAGTTACTCCCGCGGCGCAAACTATGGCTACACCTTC. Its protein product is CASSYSRGANYGYTF.

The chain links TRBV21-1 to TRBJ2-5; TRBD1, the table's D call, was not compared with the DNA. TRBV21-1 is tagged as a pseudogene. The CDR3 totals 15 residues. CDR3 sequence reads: CASSAWDRGRETQYF. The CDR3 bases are TGTGCCAGCAGCGCGTGGGACAGGGGGAGAGAGACCCAGTACTTC.

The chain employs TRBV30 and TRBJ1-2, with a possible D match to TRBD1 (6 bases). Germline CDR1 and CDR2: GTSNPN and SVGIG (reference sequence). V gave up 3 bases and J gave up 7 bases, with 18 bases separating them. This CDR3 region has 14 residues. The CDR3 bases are TGTGCCTGGAGACGTTCCCCAGGGGAATCTGGCTACACCTTC. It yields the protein CAWRRSPGESGYTF.

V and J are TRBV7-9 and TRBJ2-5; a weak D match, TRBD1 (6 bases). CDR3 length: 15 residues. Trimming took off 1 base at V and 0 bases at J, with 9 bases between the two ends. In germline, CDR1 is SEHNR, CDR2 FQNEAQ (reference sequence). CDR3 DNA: TGTGCCAGCAGCTTAGGATGGGACAACCAAGAGACCCAGTACTTC. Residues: CASSLGWDNQETQYF.

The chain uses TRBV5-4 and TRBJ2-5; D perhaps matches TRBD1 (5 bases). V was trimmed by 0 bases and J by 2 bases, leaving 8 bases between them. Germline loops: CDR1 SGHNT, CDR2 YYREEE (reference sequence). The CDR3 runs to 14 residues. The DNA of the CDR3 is TGTGCCAGCAGCTTGGTAGGGGAACAAGAGACCCAGTACTTC. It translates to CASSLVGEQETQYF.

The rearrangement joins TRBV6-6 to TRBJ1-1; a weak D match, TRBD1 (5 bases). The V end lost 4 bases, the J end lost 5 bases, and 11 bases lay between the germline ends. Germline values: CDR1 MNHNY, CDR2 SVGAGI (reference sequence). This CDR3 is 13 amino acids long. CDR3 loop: CASSSHGGTEAFF. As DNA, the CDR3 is TGTGCCAGCAGTTCACACGGGGGGACTGAAGCTTTCTTT.

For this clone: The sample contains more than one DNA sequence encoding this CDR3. This CDR3 is CASSGGGGSSYEQYF. DNA of the CDR3: TGTGCCAGCAGCGGTGGGGGCGGGAGCTCCTACGAGCAGTACTTC. This chain joins TRBV6-1 and TRBJ2-7; D might be TRBD2 (7 bases). The CDR3 spans 15 residues. The germline V gene has CDR1 MNHNS and CDR2 SASEGT. Trimming left V 6 bases short and J 0 bases short, with 15 bases between.

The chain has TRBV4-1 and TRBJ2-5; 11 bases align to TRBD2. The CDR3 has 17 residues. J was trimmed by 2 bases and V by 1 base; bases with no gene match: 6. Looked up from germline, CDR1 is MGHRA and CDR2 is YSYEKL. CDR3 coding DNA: TGCGCCAGCAGCCAAGGGCTAGCGGGAGGATTACAAGAGACCCAGTACTTC. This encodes CASSQGLAGGLQETQYF.

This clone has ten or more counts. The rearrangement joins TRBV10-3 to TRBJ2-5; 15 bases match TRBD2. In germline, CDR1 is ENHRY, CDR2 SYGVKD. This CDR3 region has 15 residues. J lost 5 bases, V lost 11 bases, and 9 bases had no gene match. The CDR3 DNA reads TGTGCCGTCGGACTAGCGGGGGGGCCCAGCGAGACCCAGTACTTC. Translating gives CAVGLAGGPSETQYF.

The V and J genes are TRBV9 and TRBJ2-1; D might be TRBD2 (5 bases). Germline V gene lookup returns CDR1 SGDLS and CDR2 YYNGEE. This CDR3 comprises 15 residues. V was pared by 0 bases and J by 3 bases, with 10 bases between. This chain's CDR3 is CASSVEPRDYNEQFF. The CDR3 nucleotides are TGTGCCAGCAGCGTAGAACCCCGGGACTACAATGAGCAGTTCTTC.

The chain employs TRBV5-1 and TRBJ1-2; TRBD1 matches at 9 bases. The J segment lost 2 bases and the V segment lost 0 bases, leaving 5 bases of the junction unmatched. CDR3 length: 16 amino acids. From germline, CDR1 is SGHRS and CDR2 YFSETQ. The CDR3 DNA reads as TGCGCCAGCAGCTTGGGGGACAGGGTAGCCAACTATGGCTACACCTTC. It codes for CASSLGDRVANYGYTF.

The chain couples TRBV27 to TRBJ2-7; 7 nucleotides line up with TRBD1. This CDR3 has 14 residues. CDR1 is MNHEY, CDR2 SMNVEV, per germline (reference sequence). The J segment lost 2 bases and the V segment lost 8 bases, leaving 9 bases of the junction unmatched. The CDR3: CASGEGAPTYEQYF. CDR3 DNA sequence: TGTGCCAGCGGTGAGGGGGCACCAACCTACGAGCAGTACTTC.

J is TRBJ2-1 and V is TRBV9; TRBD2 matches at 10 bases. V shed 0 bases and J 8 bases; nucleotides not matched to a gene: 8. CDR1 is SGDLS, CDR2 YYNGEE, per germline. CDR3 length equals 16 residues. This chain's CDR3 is CASSVASGGARDEQFF. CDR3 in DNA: TGTGCCAGCAGCGTAGCCAGCGGGGGGGCAAGGGATGAGCAGTTCTTC.

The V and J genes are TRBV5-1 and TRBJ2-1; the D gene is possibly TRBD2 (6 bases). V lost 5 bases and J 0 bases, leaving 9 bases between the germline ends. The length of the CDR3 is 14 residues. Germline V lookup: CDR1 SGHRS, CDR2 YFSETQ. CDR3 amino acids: CASRRGSSYNEQFF. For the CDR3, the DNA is TGCGCCAGCAGACGGGGGAGCTCCTACAATGAGCAGTTCTTC. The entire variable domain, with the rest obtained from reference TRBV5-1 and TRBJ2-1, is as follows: KAGVTQTPRYLIKTRGQQVTLSCSPISGHRSVSWYQQTPGQGLQFLFEYFSETQRNKGNFPGRFSGRQFSNSRSEMNVSTLELGDSALYLCASRRGSSYNEQFFGPGTRLTVL.

The CDR3 here is CASSPDFPGELFF. Written as DNA, the CDR3 is TGTGCCAGCAGTCCCGACTTTCCCGGGGAGCTGTTTTTT. The gene calls are TRBV6-5 and TRBJ2-2, with D hard to call. Trimming removed 5 bases from V and 6 bases from J, with 10 bases in between. This CDR3 is built from 13 residues. In germline, CDR1 is MNHEY, CDR2 SVGAGI.

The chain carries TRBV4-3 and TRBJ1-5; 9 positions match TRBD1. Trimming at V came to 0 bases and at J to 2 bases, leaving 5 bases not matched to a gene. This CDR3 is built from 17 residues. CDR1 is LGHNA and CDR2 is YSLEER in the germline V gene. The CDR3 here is CASSQESGDRGNQPQHF. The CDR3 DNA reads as TGCGCCAGCAGCCAAGAGTCCGGGGACAGGGGCAATCAGCCCCAGCATTTT.